This record covers a single T cell receptor beta chain. These data are taken from a study of blood T cell repertoires in COVID-19. In the study overall: Sites across the United States, Italy and Spain contributed samples from acute and convalescent COVID-19.

Participants, about 18 to 95 years old, spanned 24 US areas. Per the germline V gene, CDR1 is SGHTA and CDR2 is FQGTGA. V was pared by 5 bases and J by 2 bases, with 4 bases of the junction left unmatched. The CDR3 extends over 14 amino acids. This table comes from immunoSEQ multiplex PCR, and its TCRdb copy is limited to in-frame clones, with some not included. The repertoire includes approximately 260,000 clones, around 87% of them detected once, and around 6% sits in the top ten. The V call is TRBV7-3, the J call TRBJ2-3, with 7 bases lining up with TRBD1. This clonotype originated in a woman aged 25 to 39 with acute COVID-19. Sample: PBMCs or T cells enriched from blood (not recorded which). The CDR3, as DNA: TGTGCCAGCAGCGGGGGACAGCCCACAGATACGCAGTATTTT. The encoded protein is CASSGGQPTDTQYF.